This T cell receptor beta chain was recovered during a study of CD8+ T cells in alopecia areata. Study results and caveats: Administration of tofacitinib significantly diminished scalp clonality and expanded CD8+ clones within the top 100.

On this clone itself: Its antigen is currently unknown.

Documented treatment: oral pan-JAK inhibitor, 5-10 mg twice daily. Isolated RNA was reverse transcribed into cDNA used as the sequencing template. The protocol was immunoSEQ multiplex PCR, while the TCRdb copy is restricted to in-frame clones and leaves out a portion. Of approximately 200,000 clones listed, 50% to 60% are singletons. The CDR3 has 11 residues. Trimming left V 5 bases short and J 0 bases short, with 1 base between. The germline gives CDR1 SGHRS, CDR2 YFSETQ. Material: CD4+ T cells sorted from blood, obtained at week 4, from a patient treated with tofacitinib. The V call is TRBV5-1, the J call TRBJ2-3; D is unclear. The TCR comes from a human donor with alopecia areata. The CDR3 DNA reads as TGCGCCAGCAGGAGCACAGATACGCAGTATTTT. This encodes CASRSTDTQYF. Based on the CDR3 plus reference TRBV5-1 and TRBJ2-3, the full variable domain is KAGVTQTPRYLIKTRGQQVTLSCSPISGHRSVSWYQQTPGQGLQFLFEYFSETQRNKGNFPGRFSGRQFSNSRSEMNVSTLELGDSALYLCASRSTDTQYFGPGTRLTVL.